A single sample gave rise to the 4 T cell receptor beta chains below, sequenced in a study of cytomegalovirus exposure and HLA in healthy donors. Researchers ran the PCR with 60 Vbeta and 13 Jbeta primers. Data came from immunoSEQ multiplex PCR; TCRdb stores just in-frame clones and leaves some out. In the table there are some 76,000 clones, about nine tenths of which are singletons. Source material: PBMCs. The receptors here all came from a woman under 40 in good health and CMV-seronegative.

The chain combines TRBV2 with TRBJ1-2; D possibly corresponds to TRBD1 (6 bases). CDR1 is SNHLY and CDR2 is FYNNEI in the germline V gene. The CDR3 has 13 residues. Trimming shortened V by 4 bases and J by 4 bases, and 10 bases separated the two germline ends. CDR3 in amino acids: CASSGDRLYGYTF. CDR3 in DNA: TGTGCCAGCAGTGGAGACAGGCTCTATGGCTACACCTTC. The variable domain in full, with the rest retrieved from reference TRBV2 and TRBJ1-2, is EPEVTQTPSHQVTQMGQEVILRCVPISNHLYFYWYRQILGQKVEFLVSFYNNEISEKSEIFDDQFSVERPDGSNFTLKIRSTKLEDSAMYFCASSGDRLYGYTFGSGTRLTVV.

The chain has TRBV7-9 and TRBJ2-3; 8 positions match TRBD2. The CDR3 spans 16 residues. The junction had 5 bases not matched to a gene; V was cut back by 2 bases and J by 1 base. Germline CDR1 and CDR2: SEHNR and FQNEAQ (reference sequence). CDR3 residues: CASSLWSSGRTDTQYF. In nucleotides, the CDR3 is TGTGCCAGCAGCTTATGGTCTAGCGGGCGCACAGATACGCAGTATTTT. The complete variable domain, with remaining parts taken from reference TRBV7-9 and TRBJ2-3, reads DTGVSQNPRHKITKRGQNVTFRCDPISEHNRLYWYRQTLGQGPEFLTYFQNEAQLEKSRLLSDRFSAERPKGSFSTLEIQRTEQGDSAMYLCASSLWSSGRTDTQYFGPGTRLTVL.

The rearrangement joins TRBV19 to TRBJ2-7; D possibly corresponds to TRBD1 (5 bases). This CDR3 spans 15 amino acids. The germline CDR1 and CDR2 sequences are LNHDA and SQIVND (reference sequence). Trimming stripped 6 bases from V and 2 bases from J, with 17 bases between. CDR3 DNA sequence: TGTGCCAGTAGAATTAGGCAGGGCGAAACCTACGAGCAGTACTTC. It codes for CASRIRQGETYEQYF.

The chain links TRBV7-9 to TRBJ2-3, with 9 bases aligning to TRBD2. The CDR3 loop spans 16 amino acids. The V gene end was trimmed by 2 bases and the J gene end by 4 bases; junction bases not matched to a gene: 7. CDR1 and CDR2 (germline): SEHNR, FQNEAQ (reference sequence). CDR3: CASSLNSGRFADTQYF. The DNA of the CDR3 is TGTGCCAGCAGCTTAAATAGCGGGAGATTCGCAGATACGCAGTATTTT.